This T cell receptor (beta chain) derives from a study of shared clonotypes between healthy human individuals. General study results and limits: Shared across four donors were around 5% of the naive CD4 clonotypes.

Adults of Caucasian background living in Nashville, Tennessee made up all donors. The assay was carried out at the deep level. As handled by the study authors: Owing to the provision of junction-only sequences devoid of quality scores by immunoSEQ, filtering differed. Libraries were prepared by immunoSEQ multiplex PCR; TCRdb keeps only in-frame clonotypes and omits some of them. V and J calls and clone size are those listed in that table; D and trimming were worked out from the DNA. The top ten hold 11% of the sample, which has more than 200,000 clones, 60% to 70% seen once. This clone was seen a handful of times. Its antigen is unknown. The sequence derives from a man between 25 and 39 years old in good health. Sequencing was done on a sample of memory CD4+ T cells sorted from blood. Indicated subset: CD45RA-negative fraction.

CDR3 protein: CASRSPGLAMTGELFF. In nucleotides, the CDR3 is TGTGCCAGTAGATCTCCGGGACTAGCAATGACCGGGGAGCTGTTTTTT. The chain joins TRBV19 to TRBJ2-2; 9 bases line up with TRBD2. CDR1 is LNHDA and CDR2 is SQIVND in the germline V gene (reference sequence). Losses at the gene ends were 6 bases for V and 5 bases for J; bases not matched to a gene: 10. The CDR3 runs to 16 residues.